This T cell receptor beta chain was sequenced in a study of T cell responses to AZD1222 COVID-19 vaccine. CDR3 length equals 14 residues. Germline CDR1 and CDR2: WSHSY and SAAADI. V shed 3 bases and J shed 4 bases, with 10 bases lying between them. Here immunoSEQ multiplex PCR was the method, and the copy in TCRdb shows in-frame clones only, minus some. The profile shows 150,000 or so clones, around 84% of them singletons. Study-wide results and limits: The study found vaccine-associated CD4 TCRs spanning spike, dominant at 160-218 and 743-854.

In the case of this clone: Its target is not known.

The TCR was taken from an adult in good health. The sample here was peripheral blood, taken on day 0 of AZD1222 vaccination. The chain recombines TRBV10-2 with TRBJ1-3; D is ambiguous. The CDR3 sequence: CASSELARGNTIYF. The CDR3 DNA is TGCGCCAGCAGTGAACTGGCCCGAGGAAACACCATATATTTT.